This passage covers 9 T cell receptor beta chains from one sample sequenced in a study of vaccination effects on CD4 cells after COVID-19. Using immunoSEQ multiplex PCR, the repertoire was profiled, and TCRdb retains in-frame clones only, with some absent. This table has approximately 19,000 clones, over 65% appearing once. Using viral peptide pools, the ViraFEST assay grew out antigen-specific CD4+ T cells prior to sequencing. Culturing for approximately 10 days preceded CD4+ T cell isolation. A positive SARS-CoV-2 PCR test fell between March and December 2020. What these receptors recognize is not known. Sequenced here: CD4+ T cells from PBMCs cultured with a peptide pool, sampled before COVID-19 vaccination. Receptors originate from a human donor who had a prior SARS-CoV-2 infection.

The gene calls are TRBV10-3 and TRBJ1-5, with D uncertain. The CDR3 has 16 residues. CDR1 ENHRY and CDR2 SYGVKD come from the germline V gene. V lost 0 bases to trimming and J lost 0 bases, with 9 bases between them. The CDR3 coding sequence is TGTGCCATCAGTGAGTCCCGCGGCGATAGCAATCAGCCCCAGCATTTT. Protein: CAISESRGDSNQPQHF.

The chain couples TRBV5-5 to TRBJ1-2; D is ambiguous. The V and J ends lost 5 bases and 6 bases respectively, with 17 bases between them. CDR1 is SGHKS, CDR2 YYEKEE, per germline (reference sequence). The CDR3 length is 14 residues. The CDR3 is CASSSQPQPHGYTF. The CDR3 bases are TGTGCCAGCAGTTCGCAACCACAACCGCATGGCTACACCTTC.

V gene TRBV12-3 or TRBV12-4 combines with J gene TRBJ1-2; unclear D gene. CDR3 length equals 12 residues. V lost 1 base and J lost 7, with 7 bases in between. CDR3 sequence (DNA): TGTGCCAGCAGTTTAGGTAGTGGTGGCTACACCTTC. This encodes CASSLGSGGYTF.

This chain joins TRBV6-5 and TRBJ2-2, with a weak D call TRBD1 (6 bases). Germline lookup yields CDR1 MNHEY and CDR2 SVGAGI. CDR3 length equals 16 residues. The ends were cut back, 4 bases at V and 6 bases at J, with 18 bases in the middle. The CDR3 loop reads CASSFIRDTSPGELFF. CDR3 sequence (DNA): TGTGCCAGCAGTTTCATCCGGGACACCAGTCCCGGGGAGCTGTTTTTT.

A single count supports this clone. J is TRBJ2-1 and V is TRBV5-4; D tentatively reads TRBD1 or TRBD2 (5 bases each). There are 14 residues in the CDR3. Trimming pared 5 bases from V and 5 bases from J, leaving 14 bases between. Per germline, CDR1 SGHNT and CDR2 YYREEE (reference sequence). As DNA, the CDR3 is TGTGCCAGCAGACCACCTGGGACGGACAATGAGCAGTTCTTC. The encoded protein is CASRPPGTDNEQFF.

The sample holds a few counts of this clone. The V call is TRBV7-3, the J call TRBJ2-2, with a possible D match to TRBD2 (7 bases). The CDR3 spans 16 residues. Germline V CDR1 and CDR2: SGHTA, FQGTGA. The V end was cut by 1 base, the J end by 0 bases, with 9 bases between. The CDR3 DNA is TGTGCCAGCAGCTTAAGAGGGGGGGCGAACACCGGGGAGCTGTTTTTT. Protein sequence: CASSLRGGANTGELFF.

The V gene is TRBV5-6, the J gene TRBJ2-1, with 11 bases that match TRBD1. This CDR3 is 14 amino acids long. Germline V CDR1 and CDR2: SGHDT, YYEEEE. V was clipped by 4 bases and J by 7 bases; unmatched bases: 4. CDR3 sequence: CASSRGTGGNEQFF. DNA of the CDR3: TGTGCCAGCAGCCGTGGGACAGGGGGTAATGAGCAGTTCTTC.

This chain uses TRBV29-1 with TRBJ2-7; D unresolved. In germline, CDR1 is SQVTM, CDR2 ANQGSEA. The CDR3 has 11 amino acids. The V gene lost 4 bases and the J gene lost 2 bases, with 6 bases spanning the gap. CDR3 nucleotide sequence: TGCAGCGTTGGACTTCCCTACGAGCAGTACTTC. Its translation is CSVGLPYEQYF.

In this sample, this clone turned up once. This chain links TRBV29-1 with TRBJ2-7; 7 nucleotides match TRBD2. V dropped 4 bases and J dropped 4; count of bases not matched to a gene: 7. Germline values: CDR1 SQVTM, CDR2 ANQGSEA. The CDR3 runs to 13 residues. The CDR3 DNA reads as TGCAGCGTTGCTGGAGGGGAGGGGTACGAGCAGTACTTC. Translating it yields CSVAGGEGYEQYF.